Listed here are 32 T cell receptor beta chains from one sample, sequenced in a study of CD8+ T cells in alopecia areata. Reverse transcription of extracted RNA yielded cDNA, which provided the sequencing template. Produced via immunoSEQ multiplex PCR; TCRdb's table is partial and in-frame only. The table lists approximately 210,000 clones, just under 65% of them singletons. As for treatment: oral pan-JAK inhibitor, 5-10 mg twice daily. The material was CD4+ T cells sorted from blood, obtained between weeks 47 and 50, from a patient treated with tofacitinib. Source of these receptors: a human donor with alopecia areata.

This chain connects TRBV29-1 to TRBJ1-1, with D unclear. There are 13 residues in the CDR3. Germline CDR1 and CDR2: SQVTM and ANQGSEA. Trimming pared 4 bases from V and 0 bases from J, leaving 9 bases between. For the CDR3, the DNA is TGCAGCGTTGCGGGAAAGATGAACACTGAAGCTTTCTTT. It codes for CSVAGKMNTEAFF. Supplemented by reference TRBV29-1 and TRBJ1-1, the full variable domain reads SAVISQKPSRDICQRGTSLTIQCQVDSQVTMMFWYRQQPGQSLTLIATANQGSEATYESGFVIDKFPISRPNLTFSTLTVSNMSPEDSSIYLCSVAGKMNTEAFFGQGTRLTVV.

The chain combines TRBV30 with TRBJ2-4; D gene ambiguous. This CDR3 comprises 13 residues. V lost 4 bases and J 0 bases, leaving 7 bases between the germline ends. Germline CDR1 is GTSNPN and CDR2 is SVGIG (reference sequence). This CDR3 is CAWIPVAKNIQYF. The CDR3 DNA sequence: TGTGCCTGGATCCCTGTAGCCAAAAACATTCAGTACTTC. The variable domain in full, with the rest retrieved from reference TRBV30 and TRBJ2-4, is SQTIHQWPATLVQPVGSPLSLECTVEGTSNPNLYWYRQAAGRGLQLLFYSVGIGQISSEVPQNLSASRPQDRQFILSSKKLLLSDSGFYLCAWIPVAKNIQYFGAGTRLSVL.

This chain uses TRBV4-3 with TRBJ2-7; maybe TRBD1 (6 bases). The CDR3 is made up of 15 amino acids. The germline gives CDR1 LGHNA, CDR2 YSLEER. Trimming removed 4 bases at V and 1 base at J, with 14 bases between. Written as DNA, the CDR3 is TGCGCCAGCAGCCTTTACAGGGAAGATTCCTACGAGCAGTACTTC. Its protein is CASSLYREDSYEQYF.

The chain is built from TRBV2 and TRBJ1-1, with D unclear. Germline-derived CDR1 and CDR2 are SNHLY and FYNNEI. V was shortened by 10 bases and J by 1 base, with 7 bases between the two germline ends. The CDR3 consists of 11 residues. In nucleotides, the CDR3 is TGTGCCAACGCCCGGAACACTGAAGCTTTCTTT. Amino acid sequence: CANARNTEAFF.

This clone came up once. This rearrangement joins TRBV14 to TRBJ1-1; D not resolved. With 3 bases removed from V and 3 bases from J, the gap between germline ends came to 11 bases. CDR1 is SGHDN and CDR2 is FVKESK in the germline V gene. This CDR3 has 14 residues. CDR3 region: CASSQWRMDTEAFF. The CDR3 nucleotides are TGTGCCAGCAGCCAGTGGAGGATGGACACTGAAGCTTTCTTT.

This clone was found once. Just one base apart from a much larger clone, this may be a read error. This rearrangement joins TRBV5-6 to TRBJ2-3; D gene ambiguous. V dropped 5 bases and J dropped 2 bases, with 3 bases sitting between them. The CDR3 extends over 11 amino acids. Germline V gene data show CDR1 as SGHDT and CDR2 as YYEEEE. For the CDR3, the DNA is TGTGCCAGCAGTGTCACAGATACGCAGTATTTT. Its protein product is CASSVTDTQYF.

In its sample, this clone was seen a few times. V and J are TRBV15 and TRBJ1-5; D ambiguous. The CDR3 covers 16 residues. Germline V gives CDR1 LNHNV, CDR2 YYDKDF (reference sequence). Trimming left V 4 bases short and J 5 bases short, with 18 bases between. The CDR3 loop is CATSTESPGRYQPQHF. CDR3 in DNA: TGTGCCACCAGCACCGAGTCCCCCGGTCGGTATCAGCCCCAGCATTTT.

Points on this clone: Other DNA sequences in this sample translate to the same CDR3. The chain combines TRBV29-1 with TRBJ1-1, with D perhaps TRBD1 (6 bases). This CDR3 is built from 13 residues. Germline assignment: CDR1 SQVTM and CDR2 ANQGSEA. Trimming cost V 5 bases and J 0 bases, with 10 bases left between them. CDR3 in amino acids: CSVTGLLNTEAFF. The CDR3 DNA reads TGCAGCGTTACAGGGCTGCTGAACACTGAAGCTTTCTTT. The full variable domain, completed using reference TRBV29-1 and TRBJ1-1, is SAVISQKPSRDICQRGTSLTIQCQVDSQVTMMFWYRQQPGQSLTLIATANQGSEATYESGFVIDKFPISRPNLTFSTLTVSNMSPEDSSIYLCSVTGLLNTEAFFGQGTRLTVV.

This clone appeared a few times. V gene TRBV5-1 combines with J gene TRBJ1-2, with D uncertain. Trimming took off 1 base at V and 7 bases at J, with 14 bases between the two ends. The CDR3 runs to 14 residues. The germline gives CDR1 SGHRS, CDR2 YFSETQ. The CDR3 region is CASSLRAGSGGYTF. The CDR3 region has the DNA TGCGCCAGCAGCTTGCGGGCGGGCAGTGGTGGCTACACCTTC.

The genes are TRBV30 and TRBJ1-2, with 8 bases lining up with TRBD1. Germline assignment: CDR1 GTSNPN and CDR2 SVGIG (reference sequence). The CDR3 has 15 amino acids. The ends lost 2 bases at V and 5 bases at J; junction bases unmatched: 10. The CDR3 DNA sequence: TGTGCCTGGAGTCCGGGACAGGCGATATCATATGGCTACACCTTC. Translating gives CAWSPGQAISYGYTF.

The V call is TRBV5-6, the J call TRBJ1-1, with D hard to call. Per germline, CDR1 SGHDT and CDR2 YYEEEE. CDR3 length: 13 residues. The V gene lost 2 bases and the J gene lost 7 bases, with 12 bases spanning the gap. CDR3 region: CASSFLTGREAFF. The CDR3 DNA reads TGTGCCAGCAGCTTCCTGACGGGCCGTGAAGCTTTCTTT.

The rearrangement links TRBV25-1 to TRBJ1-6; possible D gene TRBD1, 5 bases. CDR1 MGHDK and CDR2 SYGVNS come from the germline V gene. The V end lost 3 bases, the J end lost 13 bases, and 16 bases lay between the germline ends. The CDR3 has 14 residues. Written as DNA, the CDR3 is TGTGCCAGCAGTGATGTTGGGGCAACGGAGCCCCTCCACTTT. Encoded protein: CASSDVGATEPLHF.

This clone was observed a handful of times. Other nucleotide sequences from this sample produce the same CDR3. The CDR3 region has the DNA TGTGCCAGCAGTGAATACGAGCAGTACTTC. Translating gives CASSEYEQYF. V usage is TRBV2 and J usage is TRBJ2-7, with unresolved D. The CDR3 is 10 amino acids. In germline, CDR1 is SNHLY, CDR2 FYNNEI. Trimming took 2 bases from V and 4 from J, leaving 0 bases between them.

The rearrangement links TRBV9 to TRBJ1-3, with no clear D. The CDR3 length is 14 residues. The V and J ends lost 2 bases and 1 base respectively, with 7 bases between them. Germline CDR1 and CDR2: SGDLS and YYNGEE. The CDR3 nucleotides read TGTGCCAGCAGCGTCGGCGAATCTGGAAACACCATATATTTT. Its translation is CASSVGESGNTIYF. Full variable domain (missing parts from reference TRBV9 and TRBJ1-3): DSGVTQTPKHLITATGQRVTLRCSPRSGDLSVYWYQQSLDQGLQFLIQYYNGEERAKGNILERFSAQQFPDLHSELNLSSLELGDSALYFCASSVGESGNTIYFGEGSWLTVV.

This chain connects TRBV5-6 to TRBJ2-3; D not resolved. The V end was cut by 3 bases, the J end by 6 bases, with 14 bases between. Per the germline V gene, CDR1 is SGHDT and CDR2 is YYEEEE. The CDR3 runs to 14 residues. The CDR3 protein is CASSSRGLRDTQYF. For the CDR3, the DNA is TGTGCCAGCAGCTCGAGAGGTTTGCGGGATACGCAGTATTTT.

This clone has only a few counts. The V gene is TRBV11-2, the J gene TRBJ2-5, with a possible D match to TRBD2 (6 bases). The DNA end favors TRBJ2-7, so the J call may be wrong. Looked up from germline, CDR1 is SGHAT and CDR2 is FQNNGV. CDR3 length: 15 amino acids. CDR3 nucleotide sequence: TGTGCCAGCAGCTTATATAGCGGTGGGCTTTTCGAGCAGTACTTC. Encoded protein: CASSLYSGGLFEQYF.

The DNA for the CDR3 is TGCAGTGCGCTAATTGGGGATGGCTACACCTTC. It is translated as CSALIGDGYTF. V gene TRBV29-1 combines with J gene TRBJ1-2; no definite D call. CDR3 size: 11 residues. CDR1 SQVTM and CDR2 ANQGSEA come from the germline V gene.

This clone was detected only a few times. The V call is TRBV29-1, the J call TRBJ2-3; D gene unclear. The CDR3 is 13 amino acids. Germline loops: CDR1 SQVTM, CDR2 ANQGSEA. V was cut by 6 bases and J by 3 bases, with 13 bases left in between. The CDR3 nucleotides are TGCAGCGTAAGACACGAGGCAACAGATACGCAGTATTTT. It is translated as CSVRHEATDTQYF.

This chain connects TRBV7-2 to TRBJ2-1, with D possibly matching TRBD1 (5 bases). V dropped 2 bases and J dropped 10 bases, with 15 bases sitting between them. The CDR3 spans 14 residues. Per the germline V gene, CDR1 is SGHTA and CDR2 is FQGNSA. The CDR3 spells CASSLPRQLQEQFF. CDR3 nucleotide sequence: TGTGCCAGCAGCTTACCCAGACAGCTTCAAGAGCAGTTCTTC.

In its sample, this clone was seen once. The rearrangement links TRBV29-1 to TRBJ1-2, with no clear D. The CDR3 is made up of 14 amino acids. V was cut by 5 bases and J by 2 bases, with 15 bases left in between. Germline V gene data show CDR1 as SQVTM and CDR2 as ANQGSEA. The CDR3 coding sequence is TGCAGCGTTTCCCTGTACGGGCAGAACTATGGCTACACCTTC. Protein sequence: CSVSLYGQNYGYTF.

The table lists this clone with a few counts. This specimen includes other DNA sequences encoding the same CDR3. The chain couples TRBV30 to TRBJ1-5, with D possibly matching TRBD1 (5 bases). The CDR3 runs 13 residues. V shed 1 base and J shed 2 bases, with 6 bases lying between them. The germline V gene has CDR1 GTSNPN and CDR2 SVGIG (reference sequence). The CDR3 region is CAWSETGNQPQHF. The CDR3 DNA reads TGTGCCTGGAGTGAGACAGGCAATCAGCCCCAGCATTTT.

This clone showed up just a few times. For the CDR3, the DNA is TGCAGCGTTGGTTATGTGGTAGGGTCCTACAATGAGCAGTTCTTC. Amino acid sequence: CSVGYVVGSYNEQFF. The chain combines TRBV29-1 with TRBJ2-1, with unresolved D. Germline lookup yields CDR1 SQVTM and CDR2 ANQGSEA. The CDR3 loop spans 15 amino acids. V dropped 4 bases and J dropped 1 base, with 14 bases sitting between them.

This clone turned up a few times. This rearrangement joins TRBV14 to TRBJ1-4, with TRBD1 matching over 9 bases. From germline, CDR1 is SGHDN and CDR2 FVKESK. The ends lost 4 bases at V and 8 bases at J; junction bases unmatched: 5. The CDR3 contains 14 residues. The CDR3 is CASSLRQGDEKLFF. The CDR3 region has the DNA TGTGCCAGCAGCCTCCGACAGGGGGACGAAAAACTGTTTTTT.

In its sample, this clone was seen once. CDR3 DNA sequence: TGTGCCAGCAGAGGGAATTCACCCCTCCACTTT. This gives the protein CASRGNSPLHF. V and J are TRBV11-2 and TRBJ1-6; D unresolved. This CDR3 spans 11 amino acids. Germline CDR1 SGHAT, CDR2 FQNNGV. V dropped 6 bases and J dropped 7 bases, with 4 bases sitting between them. Full variable domain (missing parts from reference TRBV11-2 and TRBJ1-6): EAGVAQSPRYKIIEKRQSVAFWCNPISGHATLYWYQQILGQGPKLLIQFQNNGVVDDSQLPKDRFSAERLKGVDSTLKIQPAKLEDSAVYLCASRGNSPLHFGNGTRLTVT.

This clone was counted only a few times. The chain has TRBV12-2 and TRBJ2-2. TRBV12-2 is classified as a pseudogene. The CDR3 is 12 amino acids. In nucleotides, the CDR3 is TGTGCAAGTCGCTTTCTCGACGGGGAGCTGTTTTTT. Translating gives CASRFLDGELFF.

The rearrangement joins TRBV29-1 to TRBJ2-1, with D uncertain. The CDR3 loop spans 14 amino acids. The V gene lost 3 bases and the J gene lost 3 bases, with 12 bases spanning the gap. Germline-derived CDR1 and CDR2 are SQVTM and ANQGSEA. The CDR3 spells CSVDAEKGYNEQFF. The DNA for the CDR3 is TGCAGCGTTGATGCGGAAAAAGGCTACAATGAGCAGTTCTTC.

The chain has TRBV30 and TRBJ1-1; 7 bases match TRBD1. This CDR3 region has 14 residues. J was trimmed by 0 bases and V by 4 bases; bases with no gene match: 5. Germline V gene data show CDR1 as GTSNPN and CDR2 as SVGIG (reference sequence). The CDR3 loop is CAWTPGQMNTEAFF. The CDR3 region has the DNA TGTGCCTGGACTCCGGGACAGATGAACACTGAAGCTTTCTTT. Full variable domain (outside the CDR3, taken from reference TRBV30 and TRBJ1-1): SQTIHQWPATLVQPVGSPLSLECTVEGTSNPNLYWYRQAAGRGLQLLFYSVGIGQISSEVPQNLSASRPQDRQFILSSKKLLLSDSGFYLCAWTPGQMNTEAFFGQGTRLTVV.

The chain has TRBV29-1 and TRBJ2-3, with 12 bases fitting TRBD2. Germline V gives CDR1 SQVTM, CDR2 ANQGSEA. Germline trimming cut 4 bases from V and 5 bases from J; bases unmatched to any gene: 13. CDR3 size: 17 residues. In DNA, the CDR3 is TGCAGCGTTGGTGGGACTAGCGGGTCTAAAGGAGGAGATACGCAGTATTTT. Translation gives CSVGGTSGSKGGDTQYF.

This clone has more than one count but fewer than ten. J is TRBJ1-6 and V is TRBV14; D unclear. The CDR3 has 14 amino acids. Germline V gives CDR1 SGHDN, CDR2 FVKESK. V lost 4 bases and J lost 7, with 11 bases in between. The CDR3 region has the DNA TGTGCCAGCAGCCGCCGACCTTCCAATTCACCCCTCCACTTT. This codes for CASSRRPSNSPLHF.

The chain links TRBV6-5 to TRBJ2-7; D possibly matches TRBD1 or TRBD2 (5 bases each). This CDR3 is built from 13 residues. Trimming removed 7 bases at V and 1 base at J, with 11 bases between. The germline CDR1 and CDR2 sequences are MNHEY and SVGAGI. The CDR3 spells CASTGTGSYEQYF. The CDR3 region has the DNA TGTGCCAGCACCGGGACCGGATCCTACGAGCAGTACTTC.

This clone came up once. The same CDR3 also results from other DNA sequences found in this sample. CDR3 protein: CAWSVRGSSYTF. CDR3 DNA sequence: TGTGCCTGGAGTGTAAGAGGCTCCTCATACACCTTC. This chain joins TRBV30 and TRBJ1-2; D ambiguous. V was trimmed by 0 bases and J by 11 bases, leaving 13 bases between them. The CDR3 contains 12 residues. Germline CDR1 reads GTSNPN; CDR2 reads SVGIG (reference sequence).

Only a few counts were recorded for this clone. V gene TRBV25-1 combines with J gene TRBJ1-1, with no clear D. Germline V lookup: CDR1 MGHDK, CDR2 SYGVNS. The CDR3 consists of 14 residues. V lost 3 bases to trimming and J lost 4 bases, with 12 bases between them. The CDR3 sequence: CASSDTLGRTEAFF. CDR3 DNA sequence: TGTGCCAGCAGTGATACCCTCGGCCGCACTGAAGCTTTCTTT.